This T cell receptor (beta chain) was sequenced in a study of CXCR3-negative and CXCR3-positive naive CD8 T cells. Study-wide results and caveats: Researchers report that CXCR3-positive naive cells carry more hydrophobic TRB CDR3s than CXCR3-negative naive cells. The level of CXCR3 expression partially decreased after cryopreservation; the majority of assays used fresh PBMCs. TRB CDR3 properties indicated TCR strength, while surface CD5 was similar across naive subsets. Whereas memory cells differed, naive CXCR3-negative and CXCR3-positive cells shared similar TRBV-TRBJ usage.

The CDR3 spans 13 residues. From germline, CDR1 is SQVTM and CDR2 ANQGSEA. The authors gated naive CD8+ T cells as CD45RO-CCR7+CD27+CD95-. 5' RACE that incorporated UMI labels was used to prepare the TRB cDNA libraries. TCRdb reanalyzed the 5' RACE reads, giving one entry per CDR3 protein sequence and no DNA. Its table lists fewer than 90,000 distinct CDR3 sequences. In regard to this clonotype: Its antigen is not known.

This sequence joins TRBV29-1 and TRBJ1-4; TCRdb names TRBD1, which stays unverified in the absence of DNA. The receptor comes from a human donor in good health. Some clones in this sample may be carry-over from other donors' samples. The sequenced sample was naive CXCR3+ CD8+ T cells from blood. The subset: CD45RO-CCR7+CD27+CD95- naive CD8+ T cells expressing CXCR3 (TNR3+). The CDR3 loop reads CSVRQGWNEKLFF.